The rows below give T cell receptor beta chains drawn from one sample of a study of OX40 agonist ivuxolimab in advanced cancers. This table comes from immunoSEQ multiplex PCR, and its TCRdb copy is limited to in-frame clones, with some not included. The sample holds 60,000 to 85,000 clones, about 90% seen once. Sequences were derived from CD4+ or CD8+ T cells sorted from blood, sampled in a trial of the OX40 agonist ivuxolimab. These receptors were taken from an adult with an advanced solid tumor such as melanoma, head and neck, liver or kidney cancer. CDR3s include the opening cysteine and the closing phenylalanine or tryptophan. Fields, in order: D gene, clone size, V gene, J gene, CDR3 DNA, CDR3 protein. A D gene is named only where the DNA matches it firmly. For some rows the clone size is stated as once, few or many, or as a class when expanded; others skip it.

D: TRBD2; size: -; V: TRBV2; J: TRBJ2-1; DNA: TGTGCCAGCAGACCTAGGAGCGGGGGGGCCAGTGAGCAGTTCTTC; CDR3: CASRPRSGGASEQFF
D: -; size: -; V: TRBV5-1; J: TRBJ1-1; DNA: TGCGCCAGCAGCCCGGGGCGGTCGAACACTGAAGCTTTCTTT; CDR3: CASSPGRSNTEAFF
D: -; size: once; V: TRBV6-1; J: TRBJ1-1; DNA: TGTGCCAGCAGCGAAAAGCGTTGGGCTGACACTGAAGCTTTCTTT; CDR3: CASSEKRWADTEAFF
D: -; size: -; V: TRBV7-2; J: TRBJ2-1; DNA: TGTGCCAGCAGTATTAGCTCCAGCTCCTACAATGAGCAGTTCTTC; CDR3: CASSISSSSYNEQFF
D: TRBD2; size: -; V: TRBV9; J: TRBJ2-1; DNA: TGTGCCAGCAGCGTGGGGACTAGCGTCTACAATGAGCAGTTCTTC; CDR3: CASSVGTSVYNEQFF
D: -; size: few; V: TRBV19; J: TRBJ1-1; DNA: TGTGCCAGTAGTAATCCGGCAGACACTGAAGCTTTCTTT; CDR3: CASSNPADTEAFF
D: TRBD2; size: -; V: TRBV4-1; J: TRBJ2-7; DNA: TGCGCCAGCAGCCTACGCGCGGGGGGATACACCTACGAGCAGTACTTC; CDR3: CASSLRAGGYTYEQYF
D: -; size: -; V: TRBV19; J: TRBJ2-5; DNA: TGTGCCAGTAGTATGGGACCCGCGTGGCAAGAGACCCAGTACTTC; CDR3: CASSMGPAWQETQYF
D: TRBD1; size: -; V: TRBV7-9; J: TRBJ2-7; DNA: TGTGCCAGCAGACCCCTTCCCGGACAGGGGGCGGAGGAGCAGTACTTC; CDR3: CASRPLPGQGAEEQYF
D: TRBD2; size: -; V: TRBV10-2; J: TRBJ2-1; DNA: TGCGCCAGCAGTGTTGGGGTGGGGGCGGGAGGGTTAAGCTCCTACAATGAGCAGTTCTTC; CDR3: CASSVGVGAGGLSSYNEQFF
D: -; size: -; V: TRBV5-1; J: TRBJ2-1; DNA: TGCGCCAGCAGCGGGAGCGCCGCCTACAATGAGCAGTTCTTC; CDR3: CASSGSAAYNEQFF
D: TRBD1; size: -; V: TRBV2; J: TRBJ2-1; DNA: TGTGCCAGCACGAGGGACAGGGGTACGAATGAGCAGTTCTTC; CDR3: CASTRDRGTNEQFF
D: -; size: -; V: TRBV9; J: TRBJ1-3; DNA: TGTGCCAGCAGCGTAACCGGGGGAAATTCCGGAAACACCATATATTTT; CDR3: CASSVTGGNSGNTIYF
D: -; size: -; V: TRBV5-1; J: TRBJ2-1; DNA: TGCGCCAGCAGCTTGGGTCCCGGGCGGAATGAGCAGTTCTTC; CDR3: CASSLGPGRNEQFF
D: -; size: -; V: TRBV7-9; J: TRBJ1-1; DNA: TGTGCCAGCAGCTTGTCGGGGGGCCGTGAAGCTTTCTTT; CDR3: CASSLSGGREAFF
D: TRBD2; size: once; V: TRBV5-1; J: TRBJ2-3; DNA: TGCGCCAGCAGCTTTCGTAGCGGGAGGGCCCTCAGGACAGATACGCAGTATTTT; CDR3: CASSFRSGRALRTDTQYF
D: -; size: -; V: TRBV6-4; J: TRBJ1-1; DNA: TGTGCCAGCAGTTCCGAACCATCAGCGATGAACACTGAAGCTTTCTTT; CDR3: CASSSEPSAMNTEAFF
D: -; size: -; V: TRBV5-1; J: TRBJ2-2; DNA: TGCGCCAGCGGGTTGGCCGGGGAGCTGTTTTTT; CDR3: CASGLAGELFF
D: -; size: -; V: TRBV27; J: TRBJ2-1; DNA: TGTGCCAGCAGTCCCCTGGGGCCCAGAGTTCCTAATGAGCAGTTCTTC; CDR3: CASSPLGPRVPNEQFF
D: -; size: -; V: TRBV5-1; J: TRBJ2-1; DNA: TGCGCCAGCAGCTTGATACCCCCGGGCAATGAGCAGTTCTTC; CDR3: CASSLIPPGNEQFF
D: TRBD2; size: once; V: TRBV29-1; J: TRBJ2-5; DNA: TGCAGCGTAGAACGGGGGGGCCCCCAAGAGACCCAGTACTTC; CDR3: CSVERGGPQETQYF
D: -; size: once; V: TRBV5-1; J: TRBJ2-1; DNA: TGCGCCAGCAGCCCCGTGACTAGTGTCAGTGAGCAGTTCTTC; CDR3: CASSPVTSVSEQFF
D: -; size: -; V: TRBV14; J: TRBJ1-2; DNA: TGTGCCAGCAGCCAAAACCCTAACTATGGCTACACCTTC; CDR3: CASSQNPNYGYTF
D: -; size: once; V: TRBV2; J: TRBJ2-3; DNA: TGTGCCAGCAGTGACCCCGGGACAGATACGCAGTATTTT; CDR3: CASSDPGTDTQYF
D: -; size: -; V: TRBV5-6; J: TRBJ2-3; DNA: TGTGCCAGCAGCTTGCCCCGGGGAGATACGCAGTATTTT; CDR3: CASSLPRGDTQYF
D: TRBD2; size: -; V: TRBV28; J: TRBJ2-1; DNA: TGTGCCAGCAGCCTTAGCGGGAGCAGCTACAATGAGCAGTTCTTC; CDR3: CASSLSGSSYNEQFF
D: -; size: -; V: TRBV7-7; J: TRBJ2-3; DNA: TGTGCTAGCAGCCGGACTGCGGCGGGCACAGATACGCAGTATTTT; CDR3: CASSRTAAGTDTQYF
D: TRBD1; size: -; V: TRBV5-1; J: TRBJ1-2; DNA: TGCGCCAGCAGCCCGGGACAGGAAACTACCTATGGCTACACCTTC; CDR3: CASSPGQETTYGYTF
D: -; size: -; V: TRBV5-4; J: TRBJ1-4; DNA: TGTGCCAGCAGCTTGGGCAGGGAGGAAAAACTGTTTTTT; CDR3: CASSLGREEKLFF
D: -; size: -; V: TRBV11-3; J: TRBJ2-1; DNA: TGTGCCAGCAGCTTATGCAGGGAGTACTACAATGAGCAGTTCTTC; CDR3: CASSLCREYYNEQFF
D: -; size: once; V: TRBV11-1; J: TRBJ2-7; DNA: TGTGCCAGCAGACCCACGATGGGGCGTGGGAACGAGCAGTACTTC; CDR3: CASRPTMGRGNEQYF
D: TRBD2; size: -; V: TRBV19; J: TRBJ2-1; DNA: TGTGCCAGTAGTTTCCTAGGACTAGCGGGAGGGGTCAATGAGCAGTTCTTC; CDR3: CASSFLGLAGGVNEQFF
D: TRBD1; size: -; V: TRBV19; J: TRBJ1-1; DNA: TGTGCCAGTGCCGGGACAGGGATCGCTGAAGCTTTCTTT; CDR3: CASAGTGIAEAFF
D: -; size: -; V: TRBV15; J: TRBJ1-1; DNA: TGTGCCACCAGCAGAGGGGGCCAAGGGACTGGAGCTTTCTTT; CDR3: CATSRGGQGTGAFF
D: TRBD1; size: -; V: TRBV6-6; J: TRBJ1-2; DNA: TGTGCCAGCAGGCCACAGGGGGCGTCAAACTATGGCTACACCTTC; CDR3: CASRPQGASNYGYTF
D: TRBD1; size: -; V: TRBV28; J: TRBJ2-2; DNA: TGTGCCAGTACTAAGGACAGGACGAACACCGGGGAGCTGTTTTTT; CDR3: CASTKDRTNTGELFF
D: -; size: -; V: TRBV6-5; J: TRBJ1-5; DNA: TGTGCCGCCGGACCGTCTTTGAGTCAGCCCCAGCATTTT; CDR3: CAAGPSLSQPQHF
D: -; size: -; V: TRBV7-9; J: TRBJ1-5; DNA: TGTGCCAGCAGCCCCCTAGCCGATCAGCCCCAGCATTTT; CDR3: CASSPLADQPQHF
D: -; size: -; V: TRBV2; J: TRBJ1-2; DNA: TGTGCCAGCAGGAGCATGCGGTACGGCTACACCTTC; CDR3: CASRSMRYGYTF
D: -; size: -; V: TRBV29-1; J: TRBJ2-3; DNA: TGCAGCGTTGAAGATTTGGCAGATACGCAGTATTTT; CDR3: CSVEDLADTQYF
D: -; size: -; V: TRBV11-2; J: TRBJ1-1; DNA: TGTGCCAGCAGCTTAGTTTCGGCGAACACTGAAGCTTTCTTT; CDR3: CASSLVSANTEAFF